Presented here are 10 T cell receptor beta chains from one specimen sequenced in a study of beta chain features in type 1 diabetes. Study findings and constraints: Patients with Type 1 diabetes showed moderately but significantly shorter TCRB CDR3s in all four CD4+ subsets.

Every bit of the isolated RNA underwent reverse transcription, so sequencing read expressed TCRB transcripts. Profiled with immunoSEQ multiplex PCR; TCRdb holds only in-frame clones, not every one. The table lists 95,000 to 110,000 clones, under 30% of them singletons, with 0.5% to 0.6% in the top ten. The antigens of these receptors remain unknown. Sequencing input: central memory CD4+ T cells from blood. These receptors all stem from a woman between 18 and 29 years old with type 1 diabetes.

The chain combines TRBV13 with TRBJ2-7, with D perhaps matching TRBD2 (6 bases). The CDR3 is 19 amino acids. V shed 4 bases and J shed 0 bases, with 25 bases lying between them. The germline gives CDR1 PRHDT, CDR2 FYEKMQ (reference sequence). This chain's CDR3 is CASSSTPGGIAHVSYEQYF. The CDR3 DNA is TGTGCCAGCAGCTCAACCCCCGGAGGGATAGCCCATGTCTCCTACGAGCAGTACTTC.

V and J are TRBV5-5 and TRBJ2-5; D ambiguous. The CDR3 extends over 12 amino acids. V lost 4 bases and J lost 5, with 9 bases in between. CDR1 and CDR2 from the germline V gene are SGHKS and YYEKEE (reference sequence). The chain's CDR3 is CASSTTFETQYF. The CDR3 DNA reads as TGTGCCAGCAGCACGACATTTGAGACCCAGTACTTC.

CDR3 sequence reads: CASSLFGANSGRAYNEQFF. For the CDR3, the DNA is TGTGCCAGCAGTTTATTCGGGGCGAATAGCGGGAGGGCCTACAATGAGCAGTTCTTC. J is TRBJ2-1 and V is TRBV28; 11 bases match TRBD2. CDR3 length: 19 amino acids. CDR1 is MDHEN and CDR2 is SYDVKM in the germline V gene. With V trimmed by 1 base and J by 2 bases, 10 bases remained unmatched.

This chain uses TRBV5-1 with TRBJ2-3; 7 bases are shared with TRBD2. Germline CDR1 is SGHRS and CDR2 is YFSETQ. This CDR3 comprises 15 residues. J lost 2 bases, V lost 4 bases, and 7 bases had no gene match. CDR3 DNA: TGCGCCAGCAGCGAACCTAGCGGATTCACAGATACGCAGTATTTT. Translated: CASSEPSGFTDTQYF.

The chain carries TRBV18 and TRBJ2-2; D perhaps matches TRBD1 (5 bases). Germline V gives CDR1 KGHSH, CDR2 LQKENI. V was pared by 4 bases and J by 3 bases, with 9 bases between. CDR3 length equals 14 residues. CDR3 region: CASSLQQDTGELFF. In DNA form, the CDR3 reads TGTGCCAGCTCACTCCAACAGGACACCGGGGAGCTGTTTTTT.

The chain links TRBV29-1 to TRBJ2-3; 11 bases map to TRBD2. Losses at the gene ends were 7 bases for V and 2 bases for J; bases not matched to a gene: 8. CDR1 and CDR2 from the germline V gene are SQVTM and ANQGSEA. This CDR3 is built from 15 residues. This CDR3 is CSGDASGRSTDTQYF. The CDR3 bases are TGCAGCGGGGACGCTAGCGGGAGGTCCACAGATACGCAGTATTTT.

The V and J genes are TRBV19 and TRBJ1-5; 7 bases map to TRBD1. CDR1 is LNHDA, CDR2 SQIVND, per germline (reference sequence). CDR3 length equals 15 residues. V was clipped by 6 bases and J by 0 bases; unmatched bases: 5. CDR3: CASRGTVNSNQPQHF. As DNA, the CDR3 is TGTGCCAGTAGGGGGACAGTTAATAGCAATCAGCCCCAGCATTTT.

This clone was detected only a few times. This chain uses TRBV5-4 with TRBJ2-3; 8 nucleotides line up with TRBD1. Trimming cost V 0 bases and J 0 bases; bases outside gene matches: 0. The CDR3 is made up of 15 amino acids. Germline V gene data show CDR1 as SGHNT and CDR2 as YYREEE (reference sequence). The CDR3 loop is CASSLGQGSTDTQYF. The CDR3 bases are TGTGCCAGCAGCTTGGGACAGGGGAGCACAGATACGCAGTATTTT.

This clone was seen a single time. The CDR3 coding sequence is TGTGCCAGCACCCGGGACAGAGGCGCAGATACGCAGTATTTT. Translation: CASTRDRGADTQYF. The J gene is TRBJ2-3, the V gene TRBV27, with TRBD1 matching 7 bases. This CDR3 is 14 amino acids long. The germline gives CDR1 MNHEY, CDR2 SMNVEV (reference sequence). V trimming: 7 bases; J trimming: 4 bases; junction bases outside the gene matches: 8.

The V and J genes are TRBV6-1 and TRBJ2-6; TRBD1 is a possible D gene (5 bases). Germline assignment: CDR1 MNHNS and CDR2 SASEGT. The CDR3 extends over 15 amino acids. V was trimmed by 6 bases and J by 1 base, leaving 10 bases between them. DNA of the CDR3: TGTGCCAGCAGCCTACGACAGTCTGGGGCCAACGTCCTGACTTTC. The encoded protein is CASSLRQSGANVLTF.